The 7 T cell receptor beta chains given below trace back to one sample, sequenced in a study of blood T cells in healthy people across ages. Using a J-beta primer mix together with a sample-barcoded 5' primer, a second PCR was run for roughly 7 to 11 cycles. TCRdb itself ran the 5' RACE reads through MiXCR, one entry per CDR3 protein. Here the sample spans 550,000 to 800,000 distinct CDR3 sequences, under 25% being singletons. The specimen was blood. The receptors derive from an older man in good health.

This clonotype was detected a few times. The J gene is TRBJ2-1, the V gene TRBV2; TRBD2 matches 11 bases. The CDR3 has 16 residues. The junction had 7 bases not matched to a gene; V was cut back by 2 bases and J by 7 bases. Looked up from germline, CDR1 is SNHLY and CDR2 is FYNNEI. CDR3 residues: CASSEMVTSGENEQFF. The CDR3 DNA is TGTGCCAGCAGTGAAATGGTGACTAGCGGGGAGAATGAGCAGTTCTTC. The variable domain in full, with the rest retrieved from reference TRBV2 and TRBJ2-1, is EPEVTQTPSHQVTQMGQEVILRCVPISNHLYFYWYRQILGQKVEFLVSFYNNEISEKSEIFDDQFSVERPDGSNFTLKIRSTKLEDSAMYFCASSEMVTSGENEQFFGPGTRLTVL.

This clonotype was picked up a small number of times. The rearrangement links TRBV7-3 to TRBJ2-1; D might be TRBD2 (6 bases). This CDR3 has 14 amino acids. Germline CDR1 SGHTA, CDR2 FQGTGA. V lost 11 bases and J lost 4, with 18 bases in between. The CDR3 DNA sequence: TGTGCCCCGCCCGTGGGGGGAGGATACAATGAGCAGTTCTTC. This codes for CAPPVGGGYNEQFF.

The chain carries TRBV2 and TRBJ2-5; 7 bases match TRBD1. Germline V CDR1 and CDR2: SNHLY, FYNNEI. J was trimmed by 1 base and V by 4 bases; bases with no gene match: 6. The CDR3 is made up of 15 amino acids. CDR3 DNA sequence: TGTGCCAGCAGTGGGACAGGCCGGTTCCAAGAGACCCAGTACTTC. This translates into CASSGTGRFQETQYF.

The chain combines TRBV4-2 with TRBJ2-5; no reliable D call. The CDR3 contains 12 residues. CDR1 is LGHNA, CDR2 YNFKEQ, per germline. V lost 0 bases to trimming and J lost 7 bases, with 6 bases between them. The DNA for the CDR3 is TGTGCCAGCAGCCAAGATCTCGGGACCCAGTACTTC. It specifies CASSQDLGTQYF.

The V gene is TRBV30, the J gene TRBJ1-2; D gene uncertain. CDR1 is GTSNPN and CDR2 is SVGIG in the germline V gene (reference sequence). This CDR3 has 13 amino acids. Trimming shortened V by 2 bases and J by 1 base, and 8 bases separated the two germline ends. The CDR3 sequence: CAWSRTDNYGYTF. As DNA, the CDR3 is TGTGCCTGGAGTCGGACGGATAACTATGGCTACACCTTC.

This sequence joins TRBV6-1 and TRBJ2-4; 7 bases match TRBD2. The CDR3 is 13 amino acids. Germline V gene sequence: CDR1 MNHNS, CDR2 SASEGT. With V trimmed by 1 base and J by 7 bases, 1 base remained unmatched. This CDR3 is CASSEEGGNIQYF. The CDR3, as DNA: TGTGCCAGCAGTGAAGAGGGAGGGAACATTCAGTACTTC.

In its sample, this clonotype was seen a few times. The CDR3 DNA is TGTGCCAGCAGTGTTGGCGGGACCCCTAGGGAGCAGTACTTC. Translating it yields CASSVGGTPREQYF. The V gene is TRBV2, the J gene TRBJ2-7, with TRBD2 as a possible D gene (6 bases). This CDR3 comprises 14 residues. V dropped 4 bases and J dropped 7 bases, with 17 bases sitting between them. Germline V CDR1 and CDR2: SNHLY, FYNNEI.